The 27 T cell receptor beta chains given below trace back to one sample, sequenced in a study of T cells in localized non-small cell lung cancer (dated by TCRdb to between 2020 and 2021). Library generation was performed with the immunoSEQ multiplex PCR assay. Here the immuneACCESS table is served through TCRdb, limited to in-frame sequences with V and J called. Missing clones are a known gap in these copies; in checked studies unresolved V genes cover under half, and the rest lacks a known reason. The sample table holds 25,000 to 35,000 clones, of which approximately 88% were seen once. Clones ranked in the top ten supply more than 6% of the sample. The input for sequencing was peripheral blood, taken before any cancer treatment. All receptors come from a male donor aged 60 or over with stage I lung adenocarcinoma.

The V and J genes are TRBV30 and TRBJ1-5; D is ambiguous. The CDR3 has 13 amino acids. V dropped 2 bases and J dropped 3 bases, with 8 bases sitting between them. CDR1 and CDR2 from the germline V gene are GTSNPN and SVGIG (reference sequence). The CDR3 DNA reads TGTGCCTGGAGTCAGAATATCAATCAGCCCCAGCATTTT. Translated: CAWSQNINQPQHF. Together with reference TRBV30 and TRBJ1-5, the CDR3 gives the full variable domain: SQTIHQWPATLVQPVGSPLSLECTVEGTSNPNLYWYRQAAGRGLQLLFYSVGIGQISSEVPQNLSASRPQDRQFILSSKKLLLSDSGFYLCAWSQNINQPQHFGDGTRLSIL.

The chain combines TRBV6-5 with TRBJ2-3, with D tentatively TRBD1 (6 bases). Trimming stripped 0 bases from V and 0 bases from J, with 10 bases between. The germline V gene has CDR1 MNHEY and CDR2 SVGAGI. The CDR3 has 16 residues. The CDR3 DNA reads TGTGCCAGCAGTTACTCCGGGACATATAGCACAGATACGCAGTATTTT. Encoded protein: CASSYSGTYSTDTQYF.

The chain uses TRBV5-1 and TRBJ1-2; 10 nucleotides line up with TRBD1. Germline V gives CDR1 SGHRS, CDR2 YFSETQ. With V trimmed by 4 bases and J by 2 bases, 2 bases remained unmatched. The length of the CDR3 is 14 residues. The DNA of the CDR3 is TGCGCCAGCAGCCCGGGACAGGGGAACTATGGCTACACCTTC. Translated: CASSPGQGNYGYTF.

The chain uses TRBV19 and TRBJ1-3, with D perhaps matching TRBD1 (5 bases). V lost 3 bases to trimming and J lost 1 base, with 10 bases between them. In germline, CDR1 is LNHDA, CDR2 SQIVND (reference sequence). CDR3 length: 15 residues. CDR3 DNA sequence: TGTGCCAGTAGTATCGGAGGGGTATCTGGAAACACCATATATTTT. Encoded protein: CASSIGGVSGNTIYF.

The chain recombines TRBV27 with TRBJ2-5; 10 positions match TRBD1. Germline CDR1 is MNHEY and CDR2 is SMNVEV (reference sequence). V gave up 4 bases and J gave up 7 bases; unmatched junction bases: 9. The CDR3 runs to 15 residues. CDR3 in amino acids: CASSSKWTGGGTQYF. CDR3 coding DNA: TGTGCCAGCAGTTCGAAATGGACAGGGGGAGGGACCCAGTACTTC.

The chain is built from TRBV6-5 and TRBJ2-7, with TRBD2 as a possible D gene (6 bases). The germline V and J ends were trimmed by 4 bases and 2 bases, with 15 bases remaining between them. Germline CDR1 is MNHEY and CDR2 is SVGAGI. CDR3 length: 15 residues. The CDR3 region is CASSFTLGGTYEQYF. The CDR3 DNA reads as TGTGCCAGCAGTTTTACACTGGGGGGAACCTACGAGCAGTACTTC.

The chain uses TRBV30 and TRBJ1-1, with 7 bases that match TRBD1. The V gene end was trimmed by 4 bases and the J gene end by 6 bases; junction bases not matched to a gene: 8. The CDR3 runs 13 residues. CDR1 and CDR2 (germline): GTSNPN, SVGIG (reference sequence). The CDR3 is CAWTRQGGAEAFF. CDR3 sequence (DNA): TGTGCCTGGACCCGCCAGGGGGGCGCTGAAGCTTTCTTT.

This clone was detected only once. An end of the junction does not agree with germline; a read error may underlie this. CDR3 residues: CASSESGDTIYF. The DNA of the CDR3 is TGTGCCAGCAGTGAATCTGGAGACACCATATATTTT. The rearrangement uses TRBV2 and TRBJ1-3, with D unresolved. The CDR3 loop spans 12 amino acids. The germline gives CDR1 SNHLY, CDR2 FYNNEI.

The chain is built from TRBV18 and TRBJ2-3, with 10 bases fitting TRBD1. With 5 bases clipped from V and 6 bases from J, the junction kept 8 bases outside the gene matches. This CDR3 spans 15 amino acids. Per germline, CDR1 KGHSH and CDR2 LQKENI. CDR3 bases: TGTGCCAGCTCATCCGGGACAGGGGAGTGGGATACGCAGTATTTT. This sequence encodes CASSSGTGEWDTQYF. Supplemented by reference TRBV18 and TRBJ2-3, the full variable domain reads NAGVMQNPRHLVRRRGQEARLRCSPMKGHSHVYWYRQLPEEGLKFMVYLQKENIIDESGMPKERFSAEFPKEGPSILRIQQVVRGDSAAYFCASSSGTGEWDTQYFGPGTRLTVL.

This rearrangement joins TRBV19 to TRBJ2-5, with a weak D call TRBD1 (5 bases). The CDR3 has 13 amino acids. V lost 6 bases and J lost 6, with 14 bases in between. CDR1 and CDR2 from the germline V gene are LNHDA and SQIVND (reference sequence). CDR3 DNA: TGTGCCAGTAGCACAGGCCTCCAGCAGACCCAGTACTTC. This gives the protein CASSTGLQQTQYF.

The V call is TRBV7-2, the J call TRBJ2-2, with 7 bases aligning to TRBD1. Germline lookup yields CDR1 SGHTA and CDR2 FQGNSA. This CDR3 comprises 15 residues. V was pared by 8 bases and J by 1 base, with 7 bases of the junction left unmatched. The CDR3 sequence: CASSNRQGNTGELFF. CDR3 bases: TGTGCCAGCTCCAATCGACAGGGGAACACCGGGGAGCTGTTTTTT.

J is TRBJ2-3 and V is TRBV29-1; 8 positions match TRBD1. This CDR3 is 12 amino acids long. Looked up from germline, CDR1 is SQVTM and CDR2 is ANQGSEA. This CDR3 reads CIGQGSTDTQYF. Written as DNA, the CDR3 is TGCATTGGACAGGGCTCCACAGATACGCAGTATTTT.

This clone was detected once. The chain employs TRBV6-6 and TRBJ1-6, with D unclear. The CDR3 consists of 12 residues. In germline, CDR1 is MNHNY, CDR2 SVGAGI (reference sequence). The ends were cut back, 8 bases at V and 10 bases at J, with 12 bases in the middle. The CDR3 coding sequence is TGTGCCAGCGATAATCCGGGCTCACCCCTCCACTTT. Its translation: CASDNPGSPLHF.

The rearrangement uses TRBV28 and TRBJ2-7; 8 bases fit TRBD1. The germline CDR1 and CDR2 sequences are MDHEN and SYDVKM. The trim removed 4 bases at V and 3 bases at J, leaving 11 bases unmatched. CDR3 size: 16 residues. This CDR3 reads CASSSGTGGPSYEQYF. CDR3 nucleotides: TGTGCCAGCAGTTCCGGGACAGGTGGACCAAGCTACGAGCAGTACTTC.

This CDR3 is CASKTFPYGYTF. The CDR3 bases are TGTGCCAGCAAGACCTTTCCCTATGGCTACACCTTC. The chain links TRBV28 to TRBJ1-2; unclear D gene. V was trimmed by 7 bases and J by 4 bases, leaving 10 bases between them. There are 12 residues in the CDR3. CDR1 and CDR2 (germline): MDHEN, SYDVKM.

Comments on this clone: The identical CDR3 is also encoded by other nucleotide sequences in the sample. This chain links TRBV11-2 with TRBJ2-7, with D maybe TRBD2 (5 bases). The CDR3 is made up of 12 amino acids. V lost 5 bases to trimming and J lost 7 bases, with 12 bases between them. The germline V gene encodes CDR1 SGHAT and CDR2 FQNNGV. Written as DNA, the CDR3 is TGTGCCAGCAGCCCCCAACCGGGGGAGCAGTACTTC. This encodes CASSPQPGEQYF.

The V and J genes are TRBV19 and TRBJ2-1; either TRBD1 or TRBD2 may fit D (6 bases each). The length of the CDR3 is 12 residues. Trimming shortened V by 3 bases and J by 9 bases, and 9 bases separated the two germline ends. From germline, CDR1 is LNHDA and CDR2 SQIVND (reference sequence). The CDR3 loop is CASSMKGGEQFF. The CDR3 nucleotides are TGTGCCAGTAGTATGAAGGGGGGTGAGCAGTTCTTC. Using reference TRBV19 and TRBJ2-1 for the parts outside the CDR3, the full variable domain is DGGITQSPKYLFRKEGQNVTLSCEQNLNHDAMYWYRQDPGQGLRLIYYSQIVNDFQKGDIAEGYSVSREKKESFPLTVTSAQKNPTAFYLCASSMKGGEQFFGPGTRLTVL.

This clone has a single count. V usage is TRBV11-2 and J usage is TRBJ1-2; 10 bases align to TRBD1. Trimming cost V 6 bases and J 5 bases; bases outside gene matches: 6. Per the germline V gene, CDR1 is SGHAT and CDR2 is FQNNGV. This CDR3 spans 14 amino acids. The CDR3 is CASRGQGLGYGYTF. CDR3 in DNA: TGTGCCAGCAGGGGACAGGGGTTAGGGTATGGCTACACCTTC.

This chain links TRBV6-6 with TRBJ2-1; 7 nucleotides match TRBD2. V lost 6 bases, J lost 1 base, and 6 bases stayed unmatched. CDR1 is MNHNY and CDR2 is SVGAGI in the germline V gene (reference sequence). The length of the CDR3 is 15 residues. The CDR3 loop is CASSPTGRSYNEQFF. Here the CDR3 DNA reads TGTGCCAGCAGCCCGACCGGGAGGTCCTACAATGAGCAGTTCTTC.

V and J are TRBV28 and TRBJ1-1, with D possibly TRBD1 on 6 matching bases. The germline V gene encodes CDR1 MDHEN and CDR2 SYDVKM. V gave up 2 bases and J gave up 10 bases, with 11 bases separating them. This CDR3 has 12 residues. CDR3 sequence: CASSLPRGGAFF. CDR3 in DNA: TGTGCCAGCAGTTTACCCCGAGGGGGAGCTTTCTTT.

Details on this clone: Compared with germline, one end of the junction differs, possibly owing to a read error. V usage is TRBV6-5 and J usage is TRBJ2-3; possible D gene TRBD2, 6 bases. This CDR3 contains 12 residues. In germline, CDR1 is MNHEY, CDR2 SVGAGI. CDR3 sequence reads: CASSSSSGTLEF. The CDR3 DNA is TGTGCCAGCAGTTCCTCGTCTGGGACTCTCGAATTT.

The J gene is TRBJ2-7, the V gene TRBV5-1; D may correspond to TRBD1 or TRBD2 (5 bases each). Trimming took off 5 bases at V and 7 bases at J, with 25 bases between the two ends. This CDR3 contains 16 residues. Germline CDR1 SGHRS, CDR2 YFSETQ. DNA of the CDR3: TGCGCCAGCAGTTACCCCGGGACGGGAACTACGAATGAGCAGTACTTC. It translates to CASSYPGTGTTNEQYF.

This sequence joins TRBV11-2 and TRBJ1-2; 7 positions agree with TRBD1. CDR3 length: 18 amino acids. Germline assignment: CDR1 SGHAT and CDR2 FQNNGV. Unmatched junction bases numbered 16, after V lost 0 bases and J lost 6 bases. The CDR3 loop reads CASSLEMSTGESADGYTF. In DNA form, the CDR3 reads TGTGCCAGCAGCTTAGAAATGTCCACAGGGGAATCAGCAGATGGCTACACCTTC.

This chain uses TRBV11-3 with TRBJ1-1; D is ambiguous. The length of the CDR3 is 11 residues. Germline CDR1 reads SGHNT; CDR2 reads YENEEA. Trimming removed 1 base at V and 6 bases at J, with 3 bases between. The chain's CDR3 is CASSLGAEAFF. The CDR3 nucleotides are TGTGCCAGCAGCTTAGGGGCTGAAGCTTTCTTT.

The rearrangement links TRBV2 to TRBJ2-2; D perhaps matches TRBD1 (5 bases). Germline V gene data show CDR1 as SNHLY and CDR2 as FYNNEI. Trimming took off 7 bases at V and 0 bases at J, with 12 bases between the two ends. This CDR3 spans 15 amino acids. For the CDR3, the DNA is TGTGCCAGCATCGACAGCCCAGCGAACACCGGGGAGCTGTTTTTT. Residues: CASIDSPANTGELFF.

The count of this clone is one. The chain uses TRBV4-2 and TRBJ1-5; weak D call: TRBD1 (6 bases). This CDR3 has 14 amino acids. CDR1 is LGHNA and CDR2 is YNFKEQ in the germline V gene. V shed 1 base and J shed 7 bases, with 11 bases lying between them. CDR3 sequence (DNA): TGTGCCAGCAGCCAAGTAGGGGGGGAGCAGCCCCAGCATTTT. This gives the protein CASSQVGGEQPQHF.

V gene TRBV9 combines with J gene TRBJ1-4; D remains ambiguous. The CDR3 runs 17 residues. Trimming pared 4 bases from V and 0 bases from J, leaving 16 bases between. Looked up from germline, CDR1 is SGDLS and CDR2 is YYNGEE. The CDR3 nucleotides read TGTGCCAGCAGCTCCTCATCAGATTATGCAACTAATGAAAAACTGTTTTTT. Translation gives CASSSSSDYATNEKLFF.